This TCR beta chain was found in a study of blood T cell repertoires in COVID-19. Overall study context: PBMCs, B-cell-depleted T cells, or T cells were the source of the cDNA or gDNA that made up the material.

In the original analysis: Nucleated cell number was recorded as an estimate derived from reference gene primer amplification. Measured with immunoSEQ multiplex PCR; TCRdb has only the in-frame clones, and not every one. V and J calls and clone size are copied from that table; D and trimming were computed from the DNA. The sample yields tens of thousands of clones, roughly 91% seen once. The germline CDR1 and CDR2 sequences are SQVTM and ANQGSEA. The CDR3 covers 11 residues. Unmatched junction bases numbered 2, after V lost 7 bases and J lost 2 bases. The sequenced sample consisted of PBMCs or T cells enriched from blood (not recorded which). This TCR came from a woman between 45 and 65 years old with acute COVID-19. The chain uses TRBV29-1 and TRBJ2-7; 7 nucleotides match TRBD1. CDR3 bases: TGCAGCGGGGGGACAGCCTACGAGCAGTACTTC. This sequence encodes CSGGTAYEQYF.